This TCR beta chain stems from a study of cytomegalovirus exposure and HLA in healthy donors. Germline lookup yields CDR1 SGHTA and CDR2 FQGNSA. This CDR3 contains 13 residues. Trimming stripped 6 bases from V and 5 bases from J, with 12 bases between. With 60 Vbeta and 13 Jbeta primers, the PCR was carried out. Clones were sequenced by immunoSEQ multiplex PCR, and TCRdb holds only the in-frame ones, with some missing. The sample records 45,000 to 65,000 clones, 55% to 80% being singletons. The chain combines TRBV7-2 with TRBJ2-3; D remains unclear. Sequencing was done on a sample of PBMCs. The origin of this receptor is a woman aged 50 to 65 in good health and CMV-seropositive. CDR3 region: CASRPASGDTQYF. The CDR3 nucleotides read TGTGCCAGCAGGCCTGCCTCGGGAGATACGCAGTATTTT. The full variable domain, completed using reference TRBV7-2 and TRBJ2-3, is GAGVSQSPSNKVTEKGKDVELRCDPISGHTALYWYRQSLGQGLEFLIYFQGNSAPDKSGLPSDRFSAERTGGSVSTLTIQRTQQEDSAVYLCASRPASGDTQYFGPGTRLTVL.